This TCR beta chain was observed in a study of shared clonotypes between healthy human individuals. CD45RO-negative, CCR7-positively selected cells formed the naive CD8 fraction, excluding terminally differentiated effector memory CD45RA+ cells. The assay was immunoSEQ multiplex PCR, and TCRdb's table has in-frame clones only and misses some. The sample yields fewer than 700,000 clones, roughly 95% seen once. Sequencing was carried out using naive CD8+ T cells sorted from blood. The clonotype comes from a woman in her 30s in good health.

Written as DNA, the CDR3 is TGTGCCAGCAGCCACACCGAAACAGGGCCGGCGGTGACCCAGTACTTC. Translating it yields CASSHTETGPAVTQYF. The chain joins TRBV4-2 to TRBJ2-5; D might be TRBD1 (6 bases). The ends were cut back, 3 bases at V and 7 bases at J, with 21 bases in the middle. Germline CDR1 and CDR2: LGHNA and YNFKEQ. This CDR3 has 16 residues.